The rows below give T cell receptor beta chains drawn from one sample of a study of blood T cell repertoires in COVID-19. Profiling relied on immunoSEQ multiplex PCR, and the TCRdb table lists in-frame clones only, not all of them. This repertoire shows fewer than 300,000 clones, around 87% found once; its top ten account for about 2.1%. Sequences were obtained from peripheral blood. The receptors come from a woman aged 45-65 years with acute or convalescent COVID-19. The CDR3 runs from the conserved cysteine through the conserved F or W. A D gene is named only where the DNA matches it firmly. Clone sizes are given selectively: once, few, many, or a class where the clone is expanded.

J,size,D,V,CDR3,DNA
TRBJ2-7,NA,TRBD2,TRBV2,CASSPPPSGLAGVYEQYF,TGTGCCAGCAGCCCTCCTCCGTCGGGACTAGCGGGAGTCTACGAGCAGTACTTC
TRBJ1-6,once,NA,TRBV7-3,CASSLQGSNSPLHF,TGTGCCAGCAGCTTACAGGGTAGCAATTCACCCCTCCACTTT
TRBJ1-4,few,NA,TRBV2,CASSGGGQTSNEKLFF,TGTGCCAGCAGTGGGGGCGGACAGACCTCTAATGAAAAACTGTTTTTT
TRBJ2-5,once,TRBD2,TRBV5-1,CASSQMGLAGETQYF,TGCGCCAGCAGCCAAATGGGACTAGCAGGAGAGACCCAGTACTTC
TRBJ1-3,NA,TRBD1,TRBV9,CASSWGQALSGNTIYF,TGTGCCAGCAGCTGGGGACAGGCCCTCTCTGGAAACACCATATATTTT
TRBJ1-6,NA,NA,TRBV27,CASRGEGSGSPLHF,TGTGCCAGCAGGGGGGAGGGGTCGGGTTCACCCCTCCACTTT
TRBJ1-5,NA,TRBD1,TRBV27,CASSSGGRGQPQHF,TGTGCCAGCAGTTCAGGGGGTAGGGGGCAGCCCCAGCATTTT
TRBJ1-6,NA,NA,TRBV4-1,CASSQVQGSSYNSPLHF,TGCGCCAGCAGCCAAGTTCAGGGGAGCTCCTATAATTCACCCCTCCACTTT
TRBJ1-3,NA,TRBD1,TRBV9,CASTGTGAGNTIYF,TGTGCCAGCACCGGGACAGGGGCTGGAAACACCATATATTTT
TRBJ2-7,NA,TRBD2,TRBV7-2,CASRRDRTSGTYEQYF,TGTGCCAGCAGGAGGGACCGGACTAGCGGGACCTACGAGCAGTACTTC
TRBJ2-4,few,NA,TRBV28,CASKGGGGSPSNIQYF,TGTGCCAGCAAGGGGGGAGGGGGGTCCCCCTCTAACATTCAGTACTTC
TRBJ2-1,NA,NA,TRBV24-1,CATSDADGFSYNEQFF,TGTGCCACCAGTGATGCAGACGGGTTCTCCTACAATGAGCAGTTCTTC
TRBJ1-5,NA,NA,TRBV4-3,CASSQRTESNQPQHF,TGCGCCAGCAGCCAACGGACAGAGTCCAATCAGCCCCAGCATTTT
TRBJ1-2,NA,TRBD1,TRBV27,CASSRRRGGQGIYGYTF,TGTGCCAGCAGTCGACGTAGAGGGGGACAGGGGATCTATGGCTACACCTTC
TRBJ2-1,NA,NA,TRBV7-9,CASSFSSDHEQFF,TGTGCCAGCAGCTTCTCTAGCGACCATGAGCAGTTCTTC
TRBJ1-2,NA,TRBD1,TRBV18,CASSPDRGYGYTF,TGTGCCAGCTCACCCGACAGGGGGTACGGCTACACCTTC
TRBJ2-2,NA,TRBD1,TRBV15,CATSPPGTANTGELFF,TGTGCCACCAGCCCCCCCGGGACAGCTAACACCGGGGAGCTGTTTTTT
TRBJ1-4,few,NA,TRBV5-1,CASSRGIINEKLFF,TGCGCCAGCAGCCGAGGGATTATAAATGAAAAACTGTTTTTT
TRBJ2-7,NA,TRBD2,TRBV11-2,CASSMGLAGGPVSYEQYF,TGTGCCAGCAGCATGGGACTAGCGGGAGGGCCTGTGTCCTACGAGCAGTACTTC
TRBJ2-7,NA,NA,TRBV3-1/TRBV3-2,CASSPLGPNEQYF,TGTGCCAGCAGCCCGCTAGGCCCTAACGAGCAGTACTTC
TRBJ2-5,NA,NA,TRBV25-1,CASSEPSRGLGEETQYF,TGTGCCAGCAGTGAACCCTCGAGGGGACTTGGGGAGGAGACCCAGTACTTC
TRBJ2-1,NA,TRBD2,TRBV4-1,CASSEREGLNEQFF,TGCGCCAGCAGCGAGCGGGAGGGCCTCAATGAGCAGTTCTTC
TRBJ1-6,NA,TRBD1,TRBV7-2,CASSPRDRDNSPLHF,TGTGCCAGCAGCCCTCGGGACAGGGATAATTCACCCCTCCACTTT
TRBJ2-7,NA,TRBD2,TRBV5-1,CASSLGRLAGGYEQYF,TGCGCCAGCAGCTTGGGCCGACTAGCGGGAGGGTACGAGCAGTACTTC
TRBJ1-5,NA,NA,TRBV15,CATEEEIYSNQPQHF,TGTGCCACAGAAGAGGAAATTTATAGCAATCAGCCCCAGCATTTT
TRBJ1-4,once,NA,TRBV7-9,CAGSGASSNEKLFF,TGTGCCGGTTCTGGGGCCAGCAGTAATGAAAAACTGTTTTTT
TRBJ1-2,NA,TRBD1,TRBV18,CASSPGTGQRGYTF,TGTGCCAGCTCACCTGGCACGGGACAGCGAGGCTACACCTTC
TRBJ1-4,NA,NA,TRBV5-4,CASSLSGFNEKLFF,TGTGCCAGCAGCTTGTCCGGGTTTAATGAAAAACTGTTTTTT
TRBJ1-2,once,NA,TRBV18,CASSPEGPFYGYTF,TGTGCCAGCTCACCGGAGGGACCCTTCTATGGCTACACCTTC
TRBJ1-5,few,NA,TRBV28,CASSLYRSRDNQPQHF,TGTGCCAGCAGTTTGTACCGGTCGAGAGATAATCAGCCCCAGCATTTT
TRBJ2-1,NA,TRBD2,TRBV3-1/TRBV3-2,CASSRGSGIMYNEQFF,TGTGCCAGCAGCCGGGGCAGCGGGATAATGTACAATGAGCAGTTCTTC
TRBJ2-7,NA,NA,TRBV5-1,CASSLTWYEQYF,TGCGCCAGCAGCCTCACATGGTACGAGCAGTACTTC
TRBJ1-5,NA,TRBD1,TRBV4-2,CASSQLTGPNQPQHF,TGTGCCAGCAGCCAGCTGACAGGGCCCAATCAGCCCCAGCATTTT
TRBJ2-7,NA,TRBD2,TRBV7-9,CASRSSGSGYEQYF,TGTGCCAGCAGAAGCAGCGGGAGCGGCTACGAGCAGTACTTC
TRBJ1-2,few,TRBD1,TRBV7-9,CASSLSTGEAYGYTF,TGTGCCAGCAGCTTATCTACAGGGGAGGCCTATGGCTACACCTTC
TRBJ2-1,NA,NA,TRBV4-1,CASSQPNRDEQFF,TGCGCCAGCAGCCAGCCGAACAGGGATGAGCAGTTCTTC
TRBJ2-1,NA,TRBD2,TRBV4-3,CASSLTSGSSYNEQFF,TGCGCCAGCAGCCTTACTAGCGGGAGCTCCTACAATGAGCAGTTCTTC
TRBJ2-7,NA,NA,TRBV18,CASSPSPGQEGYEQYF,TGTGCCAGCTCACCAAGTCCAGGACAGGAGGGCTACGAGCAGTACTTC
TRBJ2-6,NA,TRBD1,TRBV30,CAWLRGTGSAGANVLTF,TGTGCCTGGCTCCGAGGGACAGGGAGTGCTGGGGCCAACGTCCTGACTTTC
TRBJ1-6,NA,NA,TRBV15,CATSRSSDTGTDSPLHF,TGTGCCACCAGCAGATCCTCTGACACAGGGACGGACTCACCCCTCCACTTT
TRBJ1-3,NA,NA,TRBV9,CASSPGTSGAIYF,TGTGCCAGCAGCCCTGGGACCTCAGGGGCCATATATTTT
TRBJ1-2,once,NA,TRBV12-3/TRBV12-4,CASSQRGGYGYTF,TGTGCCAGCAGCCAACGGGGAGGCTATGGCTACACCTTC
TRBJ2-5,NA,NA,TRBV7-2,CASSPHMGIIQGSGETQYF,TGTGCCAGCAGCCCCCATATGGGCATAATTCAGGGATCTGGGGAGACCCAGTACTTC
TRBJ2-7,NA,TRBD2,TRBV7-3,CASSGGLAGDEQYF,TGTGCCAGCAGCGGGGGACTAGCGGGAGACGAGCAGTACTTC
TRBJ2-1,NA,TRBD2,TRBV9,CASSVGVSGGLNEQFF,TGTGCCAGCAGCGTAGGAGTTAGCGGGGGCCTCAATGAGCAGTTCTTC
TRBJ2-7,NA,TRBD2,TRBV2,CASSASGRADEQYF,TGTGCCAGCAGTGCTAGCGGGAGGGCCGACGAGCAGTACTTC
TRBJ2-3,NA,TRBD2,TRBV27,CASSLSPLAIRADTQYF,TGTGCCAGCAGTTTATCCCCACTAGCGATCAGAGCAGATACGCAGTATTTT
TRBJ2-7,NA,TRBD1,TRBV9,CASSVGPDRGHEQYF,TGTGCCAGCAGCGTAGGACCGGACAGGGGCCACGAGCAGTACTTC
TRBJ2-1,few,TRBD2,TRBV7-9,CASSLTSGNNEQFF,TGTGCCAGCAGCTTAACTAGCGGAAACAATGAGCAGTTCTTC
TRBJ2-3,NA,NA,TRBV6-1,CASSEAVGGTDTQYF,TGTGCCAGCAGTGAAGCGGTAGGGGGAACAGATACGCAGTATTTT
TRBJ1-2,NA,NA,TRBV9,CASSVDQEGYGYTF,TGTGCCAGCAGCGTAGACCAGGAGGGCTATGGCTACACCTTC